The 23 T cell receptor beta chains given below trace back to one sample, sequenced in a study of T cell repertoires in cytomegalovirus infection. MiXCR, applied by TCRdb to the reads, yields one record per CDR3 protein. Counted here are about 920,000 distinct CDR3 sequences, less than 40% occurring once; the ten biggest clones make up over 12%. Their cognate antigens are unknown. Sequences were derived from cultured CD8+ T cells from PBMCs, sampled from culture after CMV antigen stimulation. Every receptor here comes from a human donor in good health (CMV status not recorded). Some clones in this sample may be carry-over from other donors' samples.

This clonotype showed up just a few times. V gene TRBV7-9 combines with J gene TRBJ2-5, with 10 bases fitting TRBD1. CDR1 is SEHNR and CDR2 is FQNEAQ in the germline V gene (reference sequence). Trimming took 4 bases from V and 5 from J; bases not matched to a gene: 4. The CDR3 covers 14 residues. The CDR3 DNA sequence: TGTGCCAGCAGCTCGACAGGGGGCTGGGAGACCCAGTACTTC. It encodes CASSSTGGWETQYF.

The rearrangement links TRBV10-3 to TRBJ1-2; a weak D match, TRBD1 (5 bases). CDR3 length: 15 residues. V dropped 2 bases and J dropped 0 bases, with 10 bases sitting between them. The germline V gene encodes CDR1 ENHRY and CDR2 SYGVKD. CDR3 loop: CAISEVTVTNYGYTF. The CDR3 DNA reads as TGTGCCATCAGTGAGGTGACAGTTACTAACTATGGCTACACCTTC.

CDR3 in DNA: TGTGCCAGCAGTGAAGACAGGGAGAGCGTCGAGCAGTACTTC. As protein: CASSEDRESVEQYF. The chain is built from TRBV2 and TRBJ2-7; D possibly corresponds to TRBD1 (6 bases). CDR3 length: 14 amino acids. Germline V CDR1 and CDR2: SNHLY, FYNNEI. Trimming stripped 1 base from V and 6 bases from J, with 13 bases between.

The sample holds many counts of this clonotype. This chain uses TRBV7-8 with TRBJ1-4; TRBD1 might be the D (5 bases). Trimming left V 6 bases short and J 1 base short, with 12 bases between. CDR1 SGHVS and CDR2 FQNEAQ come from the germline V gene. This CDR3 has 15 residues. The DNA for the CDR3 is TGTGCCAGCAGTTTTAGGGGCAGAACTAATGAAAAACTGTTTTTT. Translating gives CASSFRGRTNEKLFF.

To note about this clonotype: The junction does not match germline at one end; this may be a read error. The rearrangement uses TRBV10-3 and TRBJ2-3; D unresolved. Germline loops: CDR1 ENHRY, CDR2 SYGVKD. The CDR3 spans 15 residues. This chain's CDR3 is CAIGPLKTNTDMQYF. CDR3 DNA sequence: TGTGCCATCGGGCCCCTTAAGACCAACACAGATATGCAGTATTTT.

The chain joins TRBV10-3 to TRBJ1-1; 9 nucleotides align to TRBD1. CDR3 length equals 16 residues. The V segment lost 7 bases and the J segment 7 bases; nucleotides outside the gene matches: 16. Per germline, CDR1 ENHRY and CDR2 SYGVKD. This CDR3 reads CAIKSWDRETKDEAFF. Written as DNA, the CDR3 is TGTGCCATCAAATCCTGGGACAGGGAAACTAAGGATGAAGCTTTCTTT.

The genes are TRBV7-9 and TRBJ1-1; 10 positions agree with TRBD1. This CDR3 is built from 16 residues. V dropped 5 bases and J dropped 2; count of bases not matched to a gene: 8. Germline V gene lookup returns CDR1 SEHNR and CDR2 FQNEAQ (reference sequence). Written as DNA, the CDR3 is TGTGCCAGCAGCGACATCCGGGACAGGGGTAACACTGAAGCTTTCTTT. Its translation is CASSDIRDRGNTEAFF.

This clonotype has more than one count but fewer than ten. The chain carries TRBV6-6 and TRBJ2-1; TRBD2 agrees at 7 bases. The CDR3 has 16 amino acids. V trimming: 0 bases; J trimming: 5 bases; junction bases outside the gene matches: 7. Germline V CDR1 and CDR2: MNHNY, SVGAGI (reference sequence). The CDR3 spells CASSYSEARGDNEQFF. The CDR3 DNA sequence: TGTGCCAGCAGTTACTCGGAGGCACGGGGGGACAATGAGCAGTTCTTC.

The chain recombines TRBV6-2 or TRBV6-3 with TRBJ2-7, with 7 bases identical to TRBD1. This CDR3 has 14 residues. Germline assignment: CDR1 MNHEY and CDR2 SVGEGT. Trimming took 2 bases from V and 4 from J; bases not matched to a gene: 5. The CDR3 coding sequence is TGTGCCAGCAGTTACGGGACAGTACTTTACGAGCAGTACGTC. Protein: CASSYGTVLYEQYV.

The V call is TRBV6-1, the J call TRBJ1-1; D perhaps matches TRBD1 (5 bases). V was pared by 10 bases and J by 4 bases, with 16 bases between. The germline V gene encodes CDR1 MNHNS and CDR2 SASEGT. The CDR3 length is 13 residues. CDR3 sequence reads: CATPNRGSTEAFF. CDR3 DNA: TGTGCCACCCCGAATAGGGGCAGCACTGAAGCTTTCTTT.

This clonotype was counted only a few times. The genes are TRBV27 and TRBJ2-3; no firm D call. This CDR3 has 15 amino acids. V was trimmed by 1 base and J by 2 bases, leaving 10 bases between them. The germline gives CDR1 MNHEY, CDR2 SMNVEV (reference sequence). CDR3 amino acids: CASSLYYPNTDTQYF. Written as DNA, the CDR3 is TGTGCCAGCAGTTTATACTATCCCAACACAGATACGCAGTATTTT.

The chain links TRBV5-4 to TRBJ2-7, with unresolved D. Germline V gives CDR1 SGHNT, CDR2 YYREEE (reference sequence). Trimming cost V 0 bases and J 2 bases, with 9 bases left between them. The CDR3 has 14 amino acids. CDR3 loop: CASSLDGEAYEQYF. The CDR3 DNA is TGTGCCAGCAGCTTGGATGGCGAGGCCTACGAGCAGTACTTC.

This clonotype was detected ten times or more. V and J are TRBV6-1 and TRBJ2-1; 8 nucleotides match TRBD2. CDR1 is MNHNS, CDR2 SASEGT, per germline. This CDR3 contains 14 residues. J gave up 4 bases and V 8 bases, and 7 bases lay outside the gene matches. DNA for the CDR3: TGTGCCAGCCTCGGGGGGGTATCGTACAATGAGCAGTTCTTC. Its protein is CASLGGVSYNEQFF.

This chain uses TRBV5-6 with TRBJ2-5; 9 nucleotides match TRBD2. The J segment lost 5 bases and the V segment lost 7 bases, leaving 12 bases of the junction unmatched. Germline loops: CDR1 SGHDT, CDR2 YYEEEE. This CDR3 contains 15 residues. In DNA, the CDR3 is TGTGCCAGCTCTCCATCCAGGCTAGCGGGGGAGACCCAGTACTTC. It encodes CASSPSRLAGETQYF.

The count of this clonotype is one. V is TRBV20-1 and J is TRBJ2-5, with D maybe TRBD2 (6 bases). Germline V gene sequence: CDR1 DFQATT, CDR2 SNEGSKA (reference sequence). The CDR3 is made up of 11 amino acids. This CDR3 reads CGGEAGVTQYF. In nucleotides, the CDR3 is TGCGGAGGGGAGGCCGGAGTGACCCAGTACTTC.

This clonotype was seen more than once but under ten times. The chain is built from TRBV20-1 and TRBJ2-3; D remains ambiguous. The V gene lost 6 bases and the J gene lost 9 bases, with 16 bases spanning the gap. The CDR3 has 12 amino acids. CDR1 and CDR2 from the germline V gene are DFQATT and SNEGSKA (reference sequence). CDR3 sequence: CSAVLEERTQYF. In DNA form, the CDR3 reads TGCAGTGCCGTCCTCGAAGAAAGGACGCAGTATTTT.

The CDR3 nucleotides are TGTGCCAGCAGTGAACGGGGGGCTAGCACTGAAGCTTTCTTT. Protein sequence: CASSERGASTEAFF. The V and J genes are TRBV2 and TRBJ1-1, with D possibly matching TRBD1 (6 bases). Germline CDR1 reads SNHLY; CDR2 reads FYNNEI. CDR3 length: 14 amino acids. With 2 bases removed from V and 4 bases from J, the gap between germline ends came to 11 bases.

This clonotype was picked up a small number of times. The chain combines TRBV4-1 with TRBJ1-5; D gene unclear. CDR1 MGHRA and CDR2 YSYEKL come from the germline V gene. The CDR3 consists of 14 residues. V was cut by 5 bases and J by 4 bases, with 12 bases left in between. Here the CDR3 reads CASSWVGRNQPQHF. Here the CDR3 DNA reads TGCGCCAGCAGCTGGGTCGGGCGTAATCAGCCCCAGCATTTT.

The CDR3 reads CASSGVGVVQPQHF. The CDR3 region has the DNA TGCGCCAGCAGTGGAGTGGGGGTGGTTCAGCCCCAGCATTTT. J is TRBJ1-5 and V is TRBV10-2; a possible D gene is TRBD1 (5 bases). Deletions cut 4 bases from V and 6 bases from J, with 13 bases between. The V gene's germline CDR1 is WSHSY and CDR2 SAAADI. The CDR3 extends over 14 amino acids.

This clonotype was observed a handful of times. The J gene is TRBJ2-2, the V gene TRBV23-1, with 9 bases fitting TRBD1. TRBV23-1 is designated an ORF whose function remains uncertain. This CDR3 comprises 16 residues. V shed 2 bases and J 5 bases; nucleotides not matched to a gene: 6. The chain's CDR3 is CASSQRRDRATGELFF. CDR3 sequence (DNA): TGCGCCAGCAGTCAACGCCGGGACAGGGCTACCGGGGAGCTGTTTTTT.

The rearrangement uses TRBV7-2 and TRBJ2-7; TRBD1 aligns across 8 bases. CDR1 is SGHTA and CDR2 is FQGNSA in the germline V gene. This CDR3 has 15 residues. V lost 1 base to trimming and J lost 4 bases; unmatched junction nucleotides: 6. The CDR3 DNA sequence: TGTGCCAGCAGCTTAGTGGACAGGGATCCATACGAGCAGTACTTC. It yields the protein CASSLVDRDPYEQYF.

This clonotype was detected a few times. The chain combines TRBV4-2 with TRBJ2-7, with 7 bases matching TRBD1. CDR3 length: 14 amino acids. CDR1 and CDR2 from the germline V gene are LGHNA and YNFKEQ. V dropped 3 bases and J dropped 2; count of bases not matched to a gene: 4. The CDR3 nucleotides read TGTGCCAGCAGCCAGAGAGACAGGGCCTACGAGCAGTACTTC. Its protein product is CASSQRDRAYEQYF.

To note about this clonotype: The junction does not match germline at one end; this may be a read error. This chain links TRBV5-1 with TRBJ2-3; 8 bases map to TRBD2. This CDR3 is built from 16 residues. Germline V gene sequence: CDR1 SGHRS, CDR2 YFSETQ. CDR3 residues: CASSPGGSGGTDTRYF. Written as DNA, the CDR3 is TGCGCCAGCAGCCCGGGGGGGAGCGGGGGCACAGATACGCGGTATTTT.